The 27 T cell receptor beta chains below come from one sample, sequenced in a study of control samples from healthy donors and cancer patients. The protocol was immunoSEQ multiplex PCR, while the TCRdb copy is restricted to in-frame clones and leaves out a portion. The sample includes over 150,000 clones, just under 95% of them seen just once. Material: blood. The receptors come from a man aged 40-49 years in good health.

The CDR3 reads CASGTISGNTIYF. CDR3 DNA: TGTGCCAGCGGGACCATCTCTGGAAACACCATATATTTT. V is TRBV6-5 and J is TRBJ1-3; maybe TRBD1 (5 bases). This CDR3 region has 13 residues. V was trimmed by 8 bases and J by 0 bases, leaving 8 bases between them. Germline-derived CDR1 and CDR2 are MNHEY and SVGAGI.

The V and J genes are TRBV10-2 and TRBJ1-5, with D possibly being TRBD1 (6 bases). The CDR3 is 14 residues long. Per the germline V gene, CDR1 is WSHSY and CDR2 is SAAADI. V was trimmed by 3 bases and J by 4 bases, leaving 10 bases between them. DNA for the CDR3: TGCGCCAGCAGTGACCCCGGGACAAATCAGCCCCAGCATTTT. Encoded protein: CASSDPGTNQPQHF.

V gene TRBV19 combines with J gene TRBJ2-2, with 8 bases identical to TRBD1. Per the germline V gene, CDR1 is LNHDA and CDR2 is SQIVND (reference sequence). Trimming took 10 bases from V and 10 from J; bases not matched to a gene: 8. The CDR3 is made up of 12 amino acids. CDR3: CATTTGDQELFF. In nucleotides, the CDR3 is TGTGCCACCACGACAGGGGACCAGGAGCTGTTTTTT. Full variable domain (missing parts from reference TRBV19 and TRBJ2-2): DGGITQSPKYLFRKEGQNVTLSCEQNLNHDAMYWYRQDPGQGLRLIYYSQIVNDFQKGDIAEGYSVSREKKESFPLTVTSAQKNPTAFYLCATTTGDQELFFGEGSRLTVL.

As concerns this clone: Other DNA sequences of this sample code for an identical CDR3. V gene TRBV7-2 combines with J gene TRBJ1-1; D call uncertain. V lost 3 bases to trimming and J lost 1 base, with 15 bases between them. Looked up from germline, CDR1 is SGHTA and CDR2 is FQGNSA. This CDR3 has 16 amino acids. CDR3 region: CASSLMWRRENTEAFF. The CDR3 region has the DNA TGTGCCAGCAGCTTGATGTGGAGGAGAGAGAACACTGAAGCTTTCTTT.

Turning to this clone: One end of the junction varies from germline; a read error may be responsible. This rearrangement joins TRBV15 to TRBJ2-3, with TRBD2 matching 11 bases. This CDR3 has 13 residues. Germline V CDR1 and CDR2: LNHNV, YYDKDF (reference sequence). In nucleotides, the CDR3 is TGTGCCACCAGCACCGCTAGCGGGGGGCTTAGGGATTTT. Amino acid sequence: CATSTASGGLRDF.

The genes are TRBV28 and TRBJ1-1; weak D call: TRBD1 (5 bases). Deletions cut 2 bases from V and 1 base from J, with 8 bases between. This CDR3 comprises 14 residues. Germline V gene lookup returns CDR1 MDHEN and CDR2 SYDVKM. CDR3 residues: CASSLRQQNTEAFF. CDR3 nucleotide sequence: TGTGCCAGCAGTTTACGACAGCAGAACACTGAAGCTTTCTTT.

V is TRBV19 and J is TRBJ1-2; 9 nucleotides agree with TRBD1. CDR3 length: 15 amino acids. The germline V gene has CDR1 LNHDA and CDR2 SQIVND (reference sequence). Trimming took 5 bases from V and 8 from J; bases not matched to a gene: 12. CDR3 nucleotide sequence: TGTGCCAGTAGTGCCGAATACAGGGGGCATGGAGGCTACACCTTC. Translation: CASSAEYRGHGGYTF.

The chain recombines TRBV7-2 with TRBJ1-3; D may be TRBD1 (5 bases). V dropped 1 base and J dropped 0 bases, with 13 bases sitting between them. This CDR3 comprises 17 residues. Germline-derived CDR1 and CDR2 are SGHTA and FQGNSA. CDR3 amino acids: CASSLGQAGYSGNTIYF. For the CDR3, the DNA is TGTGCCAGCAGCTTAGGCCAAGCAGGGTACTCTGGAAACACCATATATTTT.

This chain uses TRBV6-5 with TRBJ1-3; maybe TRBD1 (5 bases). CDR1 is MNHEY and CDR2 is SVGAGI in the germline V gene. This CDR3 has 15 residues. Deletions cut 0 bases from V and 4 bases from J, with 10 bases between. This CDR3 is CASSYSQGQGNTIYF. CDR3 DNA sequence: TGTGCCAGCAGTTACTCTCAGGGTCAGGGAAACACCATATATTTT.

The chain uses TRBV3-1 (or the pseudogene TRBV3-2) and TRBJ2-2; maybe TRBD1 (6 bases). The V and J ends lost 3 bases and 6 bases respectively, with 14 bases between them. Germline V lookup: CDR1 LGHDT, CDR2 YNNKEL (reference sequence). The CDR3 consists of 15 residues. CDR3 sequence (DNA): TGTGCCAGCAGCCAGCAGGGGAAAGGAGCCGGGGAGCTGTTTTTT. As protein: CASSQQGKGAGELFF.

CDR3 protein: CASSPRLDPNTGELFF. DNA of the CDR3: TGTGCCAGCTCACCACGTCTGGACCCGAACACCGGGGAGCTGTTTTTT. The chain has TRBV18 and TRBJ2-2, with D hard to call. The CDR3 spans 16 residues. Germline-derived CDR1 and CDR2 are KGHSH and LQKENI. V shed 1 base and J shed 0 bases, with 9 bases lying between them.

The gene calls are TRBV5-5 and TRBJ2-1; 9 bases fit TRBD1. The CDR3 covers 15 residues. Germline CDR1 is SGHKS and CDR2 is YYEKEE (reference sequence). Trimming cost V 0 bases and J 3 bases; bases outside gene matches: 1. CDR3 in amino acids: CASSLDRGLYNEQFF. Here the CDR3 DNA reads TGTGCCAGCAGCTTGGACAGGGGGCTCTACAATGAGCAGTTCTTC. The full variable domain, in which reference TRBV5-5 and TRBJ2-1 provide the parts outside the CDR3, is DAGVTQSPTHLIKTRGQQVTLRCSPISGHKSVSWYQQVLGQGPQFIFQYYEKEERGRGNFPDRFSARQFPNYSSELNVNALLLGDSALYLCASSLDRGLYNEQFFGPGTRLTVL.

This clone appeared a single time. The chain uses TRBV21-1 and TRBJ1-5. TRBV21-1 is assigned pseudogene status. The CDR3 runs 11 residues. CDR3 in amino acids: CAEGSNQPQHF. The CDR3, as DNA: TGTGCCGAGGGGAGCAATCAGCCCCAGCATTTT.

The CDR3 bases are TGTGCCAGCAGGCCCACAGGGGCCTATGGCTACACCTTC. Its translation: CASRPTGAYGYTF. The chain has TRBV6-5 and TRBJ1-2, with 7 bases that match TRBD1. V lost 6 bases and J lost 4; bases outside the gene matches: 5. The CDR3 is made up of 13 amino acids. Germline assignment: CDR1 MNHEY and CDR2 SVGAGI.

The genes are TRBV30 and TRBJ1-3; TRBD1 agrees at 12 bases. The CDR3 loop spans 15 amino acids. V lost 3 bases and J lost 6; bases outside the gene matches: 6. The germline V gene encodes CDR1 GTSNPN and CDR2 SVGIG (reference sequence). Written as DNA, the CDR3 is TGTGCCTGGAGAGGGACAGGGGGCCTGACAAACACCATATATTTT. Protein: CAWRGTGGLTNTIYF. The full variable domain, completed using reference TRBV30 and TRBJ1-3, is SQTIHQWPATLVQPVGSPLSLECTVEGTSNPNLYWYRQAAGRGLQLLFYSVGIGQISSEVPQNLSASRPQDRQFILSSKKLLLSDSGFYLCAWRGTGGLTNTIYFGEGSWLTVV.

V usage is TRBV28 and J usage is TRBJ1-5; TRBD1 matches 7 bases. The CDR3 is 16 amino acids. The V gene's germline CDR1 is MDHEN and CDR2 SYDVKM. The ends lost 4 bases at V and 2 bases at J; junction bases unmatched: 8. CDR3 in amino acids: CASSSPTGSGNQPQHF. CDR3 nucleotide sequence: TGTGCCAGCAGTTCCCCGACAGGGTCGGGCAATCAGCCCCAGCATTTT.

V usage is TRBV30 and J usage is TRBJ1-2, with 7 bases lining up with TRBD1. Germline V gene sequence: CDR1 GTSNPN, CDR2 SVGIG (reference sequence). V gave up 8 bases and J gave up 1 base; unmatched junction bases: 10. The CDR3 is 14 amino acids. DNA of the CDR3: TGTGCCGAATCACAGGGGCACCGTAACTATGGCTACACCTTC. As protein: CAESQGHRNYGYTF.

V is TRBV3-1 (or the pseudogene TRBV3-2) and J is TRBJ2-3, with D possibly being TRBD1 (6 bases). CDR3 length: 14 residues. CDR1 LGHDT and CDR2 YNNKEL come from the germline V gene (reference sequence). V dropped 4 bases and J dropped 5 bases, with 13 bases sitting between them. CDR3 region: CASSPNPQGDTQYF. The DNA of the CDR3 is TGTGCCAGCAGCCCCAACCCACAGGGAGATACGCAGTATTTT.

The rearrangement links TRBV10-2 to TRBJ2-1; no definite D call. CDR1 and CDR2 from the germline V gene are WSHSY and SAAADI. This CDR3 has 13 amino acids. V was trimmed by 5 bases and J by 5 bases, leaving 10 bases between them. The CDR3 bases are TGCGCCAGCAGTCTACACATCAACAATGAGCAGTTCTTC. This translates into CASSLHINNEQFF.

The genes are TRBV13 and TRBJ1-1, with unresolved D. The germline gives CDR1 PRHDT, CDR2 FYEKMQ (reference sequence). This CDR3 is built from 14 residues. V was trimmed by 4 bases and J by 4 bases, leaving 13 bases between them. As DNA, the CDR3 is TGTGCCAGCAGCTCTGCGGTTGGGAGCACTGAAGCTTTCTTT. Translated: CASSSAVGSTEAFF.

The chain employs TRBV3-1 (or the pseudogene TRBV3-2) and TRBJ1-1, with 10 nucleotides matching TRBD1. Germline CDR1 and CDR2: LGHDT and YNNKEL (reference sequence). V trimming: 4 bases; J trimming: 7 bases; junction bases outside the gene matches: 9. The CDR3 has 15 residues. As DNA, the CDR3 is TGTGCCAGCAGCCCGTTGACAGGGGGCCAAGTTGAAGCTTTCTTT. It specifies CASSPLTGGQVEAFF.

CDR3 DNA sequence: TGTGCCAGCAGTCCGTCCCGGGACAGGGATACTAGCAATCAGCCCCAGCATTTT. It encodes CASSPSRDRDTSNQPQHF. The V gene is TRBV28, the J gene TRBJ1-5; 9 bases line up with TRBD1. Germline V gene lookup returns CDR1 MDHEN and CDR2 SYDVKM. The CDR3 sequence is 18 residues long. The V segment lost 5 bases and the J segment 0 bases; nucleotides outside the gene matches: 11.

The V and J genes are TRBV28 and TRBJ1-1; D perhaps matches TRBD1 (5 bases). The CDR3 is 15 amino acids. The germline CDR1 and CDR2 sequences are MDHEN and SYDVKM. V lost 8 bases and J lost 0, with 16 bases in between. This chain's CDR3 is CASETGGSLNTEAFF. The CDR3 nucleotides are TGTGCCAGCGAGACGGGGGGGTCGCTGAACACTGAAGCTTTCTTT.

The chain is built from TRBV6-2 or TRBV6-3 and TRBJ1-1; D is perhaps TRBD1 (6 bases). Trimming pared 5 bases from V and 8 bases from J, leaving 24 bases between. CDR1 is MNHEY, CDR2 SVGEGT, per germline. This CDR3 has 16 residues. The CDR3 DNA is TGTGCCAGCAGTCTCAACAGGGCTCTCGGTCGTTCGGAAGCTTTCTTT. The encoded protein is CASSLNRALGRSEAFF.

The chain recombines TRBV10-3 with TRBJ1-4; 9 bases map to TRBD1. Germline CDR1 is ENHRY and CDR2 is SYGVKD. Trimming took 2 bases from V and 8 from J; bases not matched to a gene: 9. The length of the CDR3 is 16 residues. Written as DNA, the CDR3 is TGTGCCATCAGTGAGCCTGGGACAGGGAGGGGCGAAAAACTGTTTTTT. Translated: CAISEPGTGRGEKLFF.

The rearrangement uses TRBV28 and TRBJ1-1, with TRBD1 as a possible D gene (6 bases). Germline-derived CDR1 and CDR2 are MDHEN and SYDVKM. The CDR3 extends over 15 amino acids. Trimming removed 2 bases from V and 6 bases from J, with 16 bases in between. CDR3 sequence reads: CASSLRQGPVAEAFF. The CDR3 bases are TGTGCCAGCAGTTTACGCCAGGGGCCGGTTGCTGAAGCTTTCTTT.

This chain connects TRBV14 to TRBJ1-2; weak D call: TRBD1 (5 bases). The V gene's germline CDR1 is SGHDN and CDR2 FVKESK. The CDR3 is 14 amino acids. The V and J ends lost 4 bases and 8 bases respectively, with 17 bases between them. The CDR3 DNA reads as TGTGCCAGCAGCCCACGACAGAGCTTCTGGGGCTACACCTTC. This encodes CASSPRQSFWGYTF. The full variable domain, its missing parts supplied by reference TRBV14 and TRBJ1-2, is EAGVTQFPSHSVIEKGQTVTLRCDPISGHDNLYWYRRVMGKEIKFLLHFVKESKQDESGMPNNRFLAERTGGTYSTLKVQPAELEDSGVYFCASSPRQSFWGYTFGSGTRLTVV.